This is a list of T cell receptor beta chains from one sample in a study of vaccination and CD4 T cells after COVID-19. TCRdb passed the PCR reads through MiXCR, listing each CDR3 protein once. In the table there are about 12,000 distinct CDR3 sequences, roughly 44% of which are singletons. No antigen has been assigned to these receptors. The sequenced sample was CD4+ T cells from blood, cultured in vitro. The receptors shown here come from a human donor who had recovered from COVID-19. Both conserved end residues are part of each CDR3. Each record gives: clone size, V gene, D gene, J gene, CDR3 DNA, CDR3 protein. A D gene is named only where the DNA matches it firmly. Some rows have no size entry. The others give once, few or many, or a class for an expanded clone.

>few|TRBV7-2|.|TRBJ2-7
TGTGCCAGCAGCTTAGAGGCTTGGAGTAGATACGAGCAGTACTTC
CASSLEAWSRYEQYF
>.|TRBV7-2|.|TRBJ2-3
TGTGCCAGCAGCTCAATGCATACCGCAGATACGCAGTATTTT
CASSSMHTADTQYF
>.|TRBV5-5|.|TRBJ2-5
TGTGCCAGCAGCTTTGACAGGAGAGGGACCCAGTACTTC
CASSFDRRGTQYF
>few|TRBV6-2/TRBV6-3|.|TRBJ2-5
TGTGCCAGCAGGGGAACTGCAGGGCTATCACAAGAGACCCAGTACTTC
CASRGTAGLSQETQYF
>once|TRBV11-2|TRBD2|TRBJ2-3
TGTGCCAGCAGCTTAGAACTAGCGGGACTCACAGATACGCAGTATTTT
CASSLELAGLTDTQYF
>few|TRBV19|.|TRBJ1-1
TGTGCCAGTAGTATCAGGATGAACACTGAAGCTTTCTTT
CASSIRMNTEAFF
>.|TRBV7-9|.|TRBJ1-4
TGTGCCAGCAGCTTACAACAGAATGAAAAACTGTTTTTT
CASSLQQNEKLFF
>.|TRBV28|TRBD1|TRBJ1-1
TGTGCCAGCAGGGGGGGGACAGCCACTGAAGCTTTCTTT
CASRGGTATEAFF
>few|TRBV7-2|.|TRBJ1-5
TGTGCCAGCAGCTTAGGGAATCAGCCCCAGCATTTT
CASSLGNQPQHF
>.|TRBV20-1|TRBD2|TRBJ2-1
TGCAGTGCGAGGCTAGCGGGAGGGAACAATGAGCAGTTCTTC
CSARLAGGNNEQFF
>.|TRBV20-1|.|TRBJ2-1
TGCAGTGCTTTAGAAGGAGAGCGGGTGTCCTACAATGAGCAGTTCTTC
CSALEGERVSYNEQFF
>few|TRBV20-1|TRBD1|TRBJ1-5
TGCAGTGCTAGGGGACAGGGACAACAGCCCCAGCATTTT
CSARGQGQQPQHF
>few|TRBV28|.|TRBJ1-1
TGTGCCAGCAGTTGGGGGGGATGGGGCGGAACTGAAGCTTTCTTT
CASSWGGWGGTEAFF
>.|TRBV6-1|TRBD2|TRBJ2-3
TGTGCCAGCAGGACCCCGGGAGGGCCTGATACGCAGTATTTT
CASRTPGGPDTQYF
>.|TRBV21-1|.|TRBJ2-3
TGTGCCAGCAGCAAAGTGGGGGCCTGGGGAGATACACAGTATTTT
CASSKVGAWGDTQYF
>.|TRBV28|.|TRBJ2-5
TGTGCCAGCAGCCGGACGCCAACAGAGACCCAGTACTTC
CASSRTPTETQYF
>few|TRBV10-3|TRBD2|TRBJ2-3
TGTGCCATCAGTGAGTCGAAGGGTTCTAGCGGGAGGTTAGGTACGCAGTATTTT
CAISESKGSSGRLGTQYF
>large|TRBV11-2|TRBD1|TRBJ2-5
TGTGCCAGCAGGTTGGGGACAGGCAGTCAAGAGACCCAGTACTTC
CASRLGTGSQETQYF
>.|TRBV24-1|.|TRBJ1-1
TGTGCCACCAGTGATAACACTGAAGCTTTCTTT
CATSDNTEAFF
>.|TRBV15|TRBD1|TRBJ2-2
TGTGCCACCAGCAGGGGACAGTCCGGGGAGCTGTTTTTT
CATSRGQSGELFF
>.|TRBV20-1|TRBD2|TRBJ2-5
TGCAGTGCTAGTGCTAGCGGGACTTTCGAGACCCAGTACTTC
CSASASGTFETQYF
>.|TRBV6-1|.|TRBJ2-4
TGTGCCAGCAGTGAAGCCCCGGACGTCAAAAACATTCAGTACTTC
CASSEAPDVKNIQYF
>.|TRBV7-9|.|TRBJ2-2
TGTGCCAGCAGCTCCACCGGGCTAGCTATCGGGGAGCTGTTTTTT
CASSSTGLAIGELFF
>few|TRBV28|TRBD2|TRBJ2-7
TGTGCCAGCAGTTTAACCAGCGGGAGCTCCTACGAGCAGTACTTC
CASSLTSGSSYEQYF
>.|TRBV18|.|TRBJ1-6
TGTGCCAGCTCACCACGACAACCCTCGGGGAATTCACCCCTCCACTTT
CASSPRQPSGNSPLHF
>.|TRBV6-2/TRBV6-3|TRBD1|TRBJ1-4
TGTGCCAGCAGTTATTCGGCTGGGACAGGGGAGGAAAAACTGTTTTTT
CASSYSAGTGEEKLFF
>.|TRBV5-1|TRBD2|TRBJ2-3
TGCGCCAGCAGCTTGAGACTAGCGGGAGGCACAGATACGCAGTATTTT
CASSLRLAGGTDTQYF
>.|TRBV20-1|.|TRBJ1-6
TGCAGTGCTAGAGTTTCGCCCCGTGGCTCCTATAATTCACCCCTCCACTTT
CSARVSPRGSYNSPLHF
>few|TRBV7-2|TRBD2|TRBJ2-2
TGTGCCAGCAGCTCGATAGCGGGGGTGAACACCGGGGAGCTGTTTTTT
CASSSIAGVNTGELFF
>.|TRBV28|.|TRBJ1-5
TGTGCCAGCAGTTTTATTAAGGGGGGCCATCAGCCCCAGCATTTT
CASSFIKGGHQPQHF
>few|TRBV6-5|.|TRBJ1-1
TGTGCCAGCAGTTACAGCGGGCTTGAAGCTTTCTTT
CASSYSGLEAFF
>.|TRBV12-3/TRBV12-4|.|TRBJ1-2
TGTGCCAGCAGTAATTCTAACTATGGCTACACCTTC
CASSNSNYGYTF
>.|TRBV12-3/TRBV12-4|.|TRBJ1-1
TGTGCCAGCAGTTTTCCTGACCACTCTGAAGCTTTCTTT
CASSFPDHSEAFF
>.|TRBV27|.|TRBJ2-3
TGTGCCAGCAGTCTAGGGACCAGCGGCGATACGCAGTATTTT
CASSLGTSGDTQYF
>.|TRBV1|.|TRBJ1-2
TGCACCAGCAGCCAGCAAGACAGGGTTGAGGGCTACTATGGCTACACCTTC
CTSSQQDRVEGYYGYTF
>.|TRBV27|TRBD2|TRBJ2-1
TGTGCCAGCAGTAGTACTAGCGGGACAAATGAGCAGTTCTTC
CASSSTSGTNEQFF
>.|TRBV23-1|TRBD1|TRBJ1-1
TGCGCCAGCAGTCCTCTGGACAGGGATGGGGTCACTGAAGCTTTCTTT
CASSPLDRDGVTEAFF
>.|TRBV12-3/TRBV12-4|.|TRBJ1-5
TGTGCCAGCAGCTATATTTTGAGCGGCGCGCGGGAGCCCCAGCATTTT
CASSYILSGAREPQHF
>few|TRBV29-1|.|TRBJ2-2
TGCAGCGCCCTGGGGGGTAAAGGGCTCGGGGAGCTGTTTTTT
CSALGGKGLGELFF
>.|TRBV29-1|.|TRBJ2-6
TGCAGCGTTAGGAGGGATGGGGCCAACGTCCTGACTTTC
CSVRRDGANVLTF
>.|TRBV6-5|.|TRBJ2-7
TGTGCCAGCAGTTACAATAGTGCCTACGAGCAGTACTTC
CASSYNSAYEQYF
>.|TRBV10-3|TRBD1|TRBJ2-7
TGTGCCATCGGTCGAGGGACAGGGGGCTCCTACGAGCAGTACTTC
CAIGRGTGGSYEQYF
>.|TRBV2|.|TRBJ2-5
TGTGCCAGCAGGGACAGGACAGCGGGAGTCCAAGAGACCCAGTACTTC
CASRDRTAGVQETQYF
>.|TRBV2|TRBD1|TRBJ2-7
TGTGCCAGCAGTCCGGACAGGGTCGGCACCGGGACCTACGAGCAGTACTTC
CASSPDRVGTGTYEQYF
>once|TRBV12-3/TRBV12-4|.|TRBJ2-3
TGTGCCAGCAGTTTAGGAAACGCACGAGATACGCAGTATTTT
CASSLGNARDTQYF
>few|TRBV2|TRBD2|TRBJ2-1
TGTGCCAGCCTAGCGGGAGGGAACAATGAGCAGTTCTTC
CASLAGGNNEQFF
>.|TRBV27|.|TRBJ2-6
TGTGCCAGCCCTCTTGGAAGGACTGGGGCCAACGTCCTGACTTTC
CASPLGRTGANVLTF
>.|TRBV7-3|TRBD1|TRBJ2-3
TGTGCCAGCAGCCCAGGGGACAGGGGCGACACAGATACGCAGTATTTT
CASSPGDRGDTDTQYF
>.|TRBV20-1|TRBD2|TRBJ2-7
TGCAGTGCTCCCTGGCGGGGGGGGAGCTACGAGCAGTACTTC
CSAPWRGGSYEQYF
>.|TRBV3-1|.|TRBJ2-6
TGTGCCAGCAGCCAAGACACAGGACAACTCTCTGGGGCCAACGTCCTGACTTTC
CASSQDTGQLSGANVLTF
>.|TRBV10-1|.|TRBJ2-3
TGCGCCAGCGCTTTGGGTGGGACAGATACGCAGTATTTT
CASALGGTDTQYF
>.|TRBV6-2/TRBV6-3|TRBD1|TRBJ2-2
TGTGCCAGCACCACAGGGGGCCGGAACACCGGGGAGCTGTTTTTT
CASTTGGRNTGELFF
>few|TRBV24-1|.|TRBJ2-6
TGTGCCACCAGTTGGGGAGTCGGGGCCAACGTCCTGACTTTC
CATSWGVGANVLTF